This TCR beta chain was sequenced during a study of regulatory T cells in long-lasting Graves disease. Broader study findings: Patients with persistent Graves' had lower TCR diversity than newly diagnosed patients. Repertoires from persistent disease leaned toward TRBV28, TRBJ1-2 and TRBJ2-5.

The authors built TCR beta libraries using iRepertoire HTBI primers and Arm-PCR of CDR3 regions. From the multiplex PCR reads, TCRdb called clonotypes with MiXCR, one entry per CDR3 protein. The sample includes about 420,000 distinct CDR3 sequences, 23% of them seen just once. This sample's time point: persistent/refractory GD, antithyroid drugs over 5 years with positive TRAb. With RNA extracted from PBMCs as input, the TCR library was made. American Thyroid Association guidelines were used to diagnose Graves' disease. For this clonotype: What it binds is unknown.

The CDR3 contains 14 residues. Looked up from germline, CDR1 is SGHRS and CDR2 is YFSETQ. With 4 bases clipped from V and 8 bases from J, the junction kept 11 bases outside the gene matches. The clonotype was recovered from a female donor with Graves disease. Sequenced material: peripheral blood mononuclear cells (PBMCs), taken when the disease was refractory, from a patient treated with antithyroid drugs. The chain recombines TRBV5-1 with TRBJ2-7, with 8 bases matching TRBD1. CDR3 region: CASSPGDRSYKQYF. The CDR3 region has the DNA TGCGCCAGCAGCCCGGGGGACAGGAGTTACAAGCAGTACTTC.